This T cell receptor (beta chain) was identified in a study of T cells after yellow fever vaccination (dated by TCRdb to about 2019). For the wider study: Libraries from fractions with low cell numbers were prepared with the SMART-Seq v4 Ultra Low Input RNA kit. To follow T-cell clones before and after primary and booster YFV17D yellow fever vaccination, bulk TCR alpha and beta repertoires were sequenced over time. Two healthy male donors, one aged 18 to 30 and one aged 30 to 40 years, made up the cohort. Blood samples were taken at several timepoints before and after primary and secondary immunization, and bulk PBMC replicates and cell subsets were isolated.

This clonotype was found a few times. No antigen is known for it. Base qualities are not recorded, but no much larger clone differs from it by a single base. Including the terminal cysteine and phenylalanine, the CDR3 comprises 12 residues. Kept here is only the CDR3 DNA, which spans 36 bases and is read in frame from base 1. From a lookup of the germline V gene (reference sequence), CDR1 and CDR2 are SGHKS and YYEKEE. Trimming at the junction amounts to 0 bases on V and 4 bases on J, and the germline ends lie 4 bases apart. Sequenced on an Illumina NovaSeq 6000. TCR cDNA was synthesized by 5'RACE template switching, through which a universal primer site and unique molecular identifiers were introduced. Priming of cDNA synthesis was performed from both the TCR alpha and TCR beta constant segments. Two PCR steps were used to amplify libraries, with sample barcodes and sequencing adapters being added in the second step. Sequencing of libraries was done on Illumina HiSeq 2500 (2x100 bp) or NovaSeq (2x150 bp). The authors processed their data as follows. MIGEC was used to demultiplex reads and collapse the reads into UMI consensus sequences, and MiXCR was used for V(D)J alignment. Using edgeR on replicate PBMC samples, clonotypes were called vaccine-responding if FDR was below 0.01 and the log2 fold change was above 5 up to day 15. Each bulk clonotype was labeled CD4 or CD8 based on which sequenced repertoire, CD4 or CD8, contained the clonotype at higher abundance. The raw public data were reprocessed by TCRdb itself: fastp quality trimming at Q25, MiXCR clonotype calling, in-frame beta chains only. Each CDR3 protein appears once, grouped with its most common genes and DNA. TCRdb's processing, not the authors', yielded these V and J calls. Within this sample are some 150,000 distinct CDR3 sequences, with 7% to 10% of them counted one time only. The ten largest account for approximately 39% of the sample.

Reading the label with the study, this specimen's treatment or condition is: live attenuated yellow fever vaccine strain. PBMCs were isolated from peripheral blood using a standard Ficoll-Paque protocol. Dynabeads CD4 and CD8 positive selection kits were used to isolate the CD4 and CD8 T-cell fractions. RNA was extracted with TriZol from bulk PBMCs, CD4 and CD8 fractions, and dextramer-positive and dextramer-negative fractions. The paper as a whole reports these results and caveats: A small fraction of clonotypes showed up in both the CD4 and CD8 compartments, probably as a result of convergent recombination. After the booster, most clones that had expanded after primary vaccination were detected again (roughly 95% of CD4 and around nine tenths of CD8), suggesting broad maintenance of memory. The secondary T-cell response was found to be weaker but faster than the primary response, with a peak reached on day 5 rather than on day 15. Because only a couple of donors were included in the study, the extent to which the findings can be generalized is limited. Computational filtering was required because FACS-sorted repertoires could contain abundant contaminating clonotypes from the bulk population.

The source material was CD8+ T cells sorted from PBMCs, sampled 45 days after the yellow fever booster vaccination. The receptor was isolated from a man younger than 35 who received the YFV17D yellow fever vaccine. The chain couples TRBV5-5 to TRBJ1-2, with the D segment identity uncertain. The DNA sequence reads TGTGCCAGCAGCTTGGACAGCTATGGCTACACCTTC. Its coded protein is CASSLDSYGYTF.